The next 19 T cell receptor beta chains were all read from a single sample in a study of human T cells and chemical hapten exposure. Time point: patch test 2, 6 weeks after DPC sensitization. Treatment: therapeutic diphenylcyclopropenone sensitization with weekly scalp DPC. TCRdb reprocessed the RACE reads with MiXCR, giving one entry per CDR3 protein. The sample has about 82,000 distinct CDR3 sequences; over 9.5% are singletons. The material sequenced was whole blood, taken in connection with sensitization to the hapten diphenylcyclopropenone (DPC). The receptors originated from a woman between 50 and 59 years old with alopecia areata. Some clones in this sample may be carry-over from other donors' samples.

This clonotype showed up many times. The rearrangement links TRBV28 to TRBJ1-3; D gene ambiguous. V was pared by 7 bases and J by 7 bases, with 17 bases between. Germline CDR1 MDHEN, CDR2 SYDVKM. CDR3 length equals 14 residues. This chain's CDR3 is CASTLGRLSNTIYF. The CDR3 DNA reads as TGTGCCAGCACCCTGGGCAGGTTATCGAACACCATATATTTT.

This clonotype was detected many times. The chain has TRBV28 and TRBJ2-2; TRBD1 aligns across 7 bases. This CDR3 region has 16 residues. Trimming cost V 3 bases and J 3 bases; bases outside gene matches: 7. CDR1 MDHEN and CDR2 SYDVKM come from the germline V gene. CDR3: CASSFGTGVDTGELFF. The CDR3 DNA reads TGTGCCAGCAGTTTCGGAACAGGGGTGGACACCGGGGAGCTGTTTTTT. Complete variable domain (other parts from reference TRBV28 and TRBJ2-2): DVKVTQSSRYLVKRTGEKVFLECVQDMDHENMFWYRQDPGLGLRLIYFSYDVKMKEKGDIPEGYSVSREKKERFSLILESASTNQTSMYLCASSFGTGVDTGELFFGEGSRLTVL.

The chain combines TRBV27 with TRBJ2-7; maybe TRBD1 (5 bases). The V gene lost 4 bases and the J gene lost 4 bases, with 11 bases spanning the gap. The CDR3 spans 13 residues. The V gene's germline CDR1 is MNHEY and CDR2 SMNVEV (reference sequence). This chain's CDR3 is CASSYDREYEQYF. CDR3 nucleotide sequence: TGTGCCAGCAGTTACGACAGAGAATACGAGCAGTACTTC.

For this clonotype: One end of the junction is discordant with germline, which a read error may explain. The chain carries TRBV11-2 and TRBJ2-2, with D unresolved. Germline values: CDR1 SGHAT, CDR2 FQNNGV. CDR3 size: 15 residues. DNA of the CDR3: TGTGTCAGCAGCTTAATAGCATCGAACACCGGGGAGCTGTTTTTT. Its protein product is CVSSLIASNTGELFF.

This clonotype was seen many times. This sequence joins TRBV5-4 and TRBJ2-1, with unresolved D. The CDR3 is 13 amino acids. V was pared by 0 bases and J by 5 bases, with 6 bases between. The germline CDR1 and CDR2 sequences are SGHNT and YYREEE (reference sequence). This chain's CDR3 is CASSLDENNEQFF. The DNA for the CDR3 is TGTGCCAGCAGCTTGGACGAGAACAATGAGCAGTTCTTC. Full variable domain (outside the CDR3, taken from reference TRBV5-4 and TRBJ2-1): ETGVTQSPTHLIKTRGQQVTLRCSSQSGHNTVSWYQQALGQGPQFIFQYYREEENGRGNFPPRFSGLQFPNYSSELNVNALELDDSALYLCASSLDENNEQFFGPGTRLTVL.

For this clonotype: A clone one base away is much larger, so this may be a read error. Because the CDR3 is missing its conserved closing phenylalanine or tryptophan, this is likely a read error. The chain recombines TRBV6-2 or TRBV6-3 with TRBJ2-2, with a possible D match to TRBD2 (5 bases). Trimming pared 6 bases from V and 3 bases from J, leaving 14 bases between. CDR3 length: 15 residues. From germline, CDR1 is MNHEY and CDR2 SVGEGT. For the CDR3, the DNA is TGTGCCAGCAGCCAATTTAGAGCGGACACCGGGGAGCTGTTTTAT. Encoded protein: CASSQFRADTGELFY.

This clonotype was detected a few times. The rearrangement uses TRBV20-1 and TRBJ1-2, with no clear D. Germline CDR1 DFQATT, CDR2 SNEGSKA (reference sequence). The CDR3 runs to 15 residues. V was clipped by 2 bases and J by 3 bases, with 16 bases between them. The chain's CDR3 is CSARTGKQSHYGYTF. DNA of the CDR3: TGCAGTGCTAGAACCGGGAAGCAAAGCCACTATGGCTACACCTTC.

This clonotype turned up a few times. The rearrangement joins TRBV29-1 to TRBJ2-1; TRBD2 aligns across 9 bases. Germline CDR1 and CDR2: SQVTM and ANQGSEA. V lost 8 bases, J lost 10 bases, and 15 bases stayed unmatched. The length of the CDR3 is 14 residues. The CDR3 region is CSYSSPGLAREQFF. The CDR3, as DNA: TGCAGCTACTCGTCCCCGGGACTAGCACGGGAGCAGTTCTTC.

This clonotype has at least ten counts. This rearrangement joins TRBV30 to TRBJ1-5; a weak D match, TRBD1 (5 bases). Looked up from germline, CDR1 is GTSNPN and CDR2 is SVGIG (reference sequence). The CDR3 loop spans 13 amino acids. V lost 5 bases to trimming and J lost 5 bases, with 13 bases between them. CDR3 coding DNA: TGTGCCTGGGCGACAGACCATGATCAGCCCCAGCATTTT. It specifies CAWATDHDQPQHF.

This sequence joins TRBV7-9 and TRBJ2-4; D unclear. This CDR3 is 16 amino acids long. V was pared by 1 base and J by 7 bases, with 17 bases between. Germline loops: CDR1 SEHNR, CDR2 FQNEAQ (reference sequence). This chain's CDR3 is CASSLEFARKPNIQYF. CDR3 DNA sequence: TGTGCCAGCAGCTTAGAGTTCGCCCGAAAGCCCAACATTCAGTACTTC.

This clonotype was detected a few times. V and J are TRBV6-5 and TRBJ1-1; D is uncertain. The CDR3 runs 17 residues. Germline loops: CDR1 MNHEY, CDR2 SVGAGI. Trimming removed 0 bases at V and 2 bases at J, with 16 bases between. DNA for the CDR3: TGTGCCAGCAGTTACTCGCGGGCCCCCGTGGTAAACACTGAAGCTTTCTTT. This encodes CASSYSRAPVVNTEAFF.

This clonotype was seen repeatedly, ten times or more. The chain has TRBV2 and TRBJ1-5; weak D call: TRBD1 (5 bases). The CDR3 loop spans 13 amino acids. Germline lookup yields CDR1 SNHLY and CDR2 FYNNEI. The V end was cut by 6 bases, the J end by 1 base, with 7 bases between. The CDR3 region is CASRRGSNQPQHF. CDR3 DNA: TGTGCCAGCAGGAGGGGCAGCAATCAGCCCCAGCATTTT.

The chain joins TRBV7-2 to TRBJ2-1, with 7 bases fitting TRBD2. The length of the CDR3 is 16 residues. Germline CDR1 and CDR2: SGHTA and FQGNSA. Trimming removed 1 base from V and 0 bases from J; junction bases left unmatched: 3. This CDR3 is CASSLGLAGSYNEQFF. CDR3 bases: TGTGCCAGCAGCTTAGGACTAGCAGGCTCCTACAATGAGCAGTTCTTC.

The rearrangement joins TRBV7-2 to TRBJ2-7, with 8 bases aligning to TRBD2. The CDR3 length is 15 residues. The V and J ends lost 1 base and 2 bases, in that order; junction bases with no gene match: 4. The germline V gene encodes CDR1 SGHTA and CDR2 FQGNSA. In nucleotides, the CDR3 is TGTGCCAGCAGCTTAGGTAGCGGGGTCGCCTACGAGCAGTACTTC. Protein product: CASSLGSGVAYEQYF.

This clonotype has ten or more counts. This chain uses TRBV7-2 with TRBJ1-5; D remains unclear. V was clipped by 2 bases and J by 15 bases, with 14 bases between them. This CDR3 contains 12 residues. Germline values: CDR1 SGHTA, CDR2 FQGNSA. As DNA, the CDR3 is TGTGCCAGCAGCTTACTAGGAACTACCCCGCATTTT. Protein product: CASSLLGTTPHF.

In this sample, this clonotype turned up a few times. CDR3 sequence (DNA): TGTGCCAGCAGCCAATTGACTAGCGGGTATTCCGGGGAGCTGTTTTTT. Translating it yields CASSQLTSGYSGELFF. The chain links TRBV14 to TRBJ2-2; 10 bases map to TRBD2. J lost 6 bases, V lost 2 bases, and 6 bases had no gene match. The CDR3 extends over 16 amino acids. CDR1 is SGHDN and CDR2 is FVKESK in the germline V gene.

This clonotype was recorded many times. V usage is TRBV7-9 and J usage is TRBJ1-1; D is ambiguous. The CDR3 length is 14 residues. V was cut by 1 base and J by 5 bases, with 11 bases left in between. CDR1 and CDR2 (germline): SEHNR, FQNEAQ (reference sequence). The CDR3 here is CASSLEGTGTEAFF. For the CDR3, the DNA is TGTGCCAGCAGCTTAGAGGGTACGGGTACTGAAGCTTTCTTT. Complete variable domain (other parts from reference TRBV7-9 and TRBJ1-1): DTGVSQNPRHKITKRGQNVTFRCDPISEHNRLYWYRQTLGQGPEFLTYFQNEAQLEKSRLLSDRFSAERPKGSFSTLEIQRTEQGDSAMYLCASSLEGTGTEAFFGQGTRLTVV.

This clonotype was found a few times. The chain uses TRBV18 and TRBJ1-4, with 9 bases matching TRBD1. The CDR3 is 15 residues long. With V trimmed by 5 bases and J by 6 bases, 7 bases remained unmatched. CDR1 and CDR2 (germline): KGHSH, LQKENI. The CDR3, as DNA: TGTGCCAGCTCAGTCGGACAGGGGAAGTATGAAAAACTGTTTTTT. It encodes CASSVGQGKYEKLFF.

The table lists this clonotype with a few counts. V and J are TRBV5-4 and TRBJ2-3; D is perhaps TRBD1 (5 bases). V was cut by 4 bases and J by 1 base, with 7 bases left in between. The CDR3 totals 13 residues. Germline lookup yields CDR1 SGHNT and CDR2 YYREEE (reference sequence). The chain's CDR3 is CASSRGGTDTQYF. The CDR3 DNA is TGTGCCAGCAGCAGGGGTGGCACAGATACGCAGTATTTT.